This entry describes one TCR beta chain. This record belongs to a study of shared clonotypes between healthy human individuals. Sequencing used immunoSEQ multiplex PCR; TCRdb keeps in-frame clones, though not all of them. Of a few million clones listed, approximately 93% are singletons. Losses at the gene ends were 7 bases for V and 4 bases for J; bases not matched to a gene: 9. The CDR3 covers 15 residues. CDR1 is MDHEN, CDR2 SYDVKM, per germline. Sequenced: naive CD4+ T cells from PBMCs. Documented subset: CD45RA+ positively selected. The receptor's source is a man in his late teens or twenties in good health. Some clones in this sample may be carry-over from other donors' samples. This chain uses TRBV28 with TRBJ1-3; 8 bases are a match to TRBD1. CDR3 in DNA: TGTGCCAGCACCATGCCGGGGACAGGCGGAAACACCATATATTTT. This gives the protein CASTMPGTGGNTIYF.